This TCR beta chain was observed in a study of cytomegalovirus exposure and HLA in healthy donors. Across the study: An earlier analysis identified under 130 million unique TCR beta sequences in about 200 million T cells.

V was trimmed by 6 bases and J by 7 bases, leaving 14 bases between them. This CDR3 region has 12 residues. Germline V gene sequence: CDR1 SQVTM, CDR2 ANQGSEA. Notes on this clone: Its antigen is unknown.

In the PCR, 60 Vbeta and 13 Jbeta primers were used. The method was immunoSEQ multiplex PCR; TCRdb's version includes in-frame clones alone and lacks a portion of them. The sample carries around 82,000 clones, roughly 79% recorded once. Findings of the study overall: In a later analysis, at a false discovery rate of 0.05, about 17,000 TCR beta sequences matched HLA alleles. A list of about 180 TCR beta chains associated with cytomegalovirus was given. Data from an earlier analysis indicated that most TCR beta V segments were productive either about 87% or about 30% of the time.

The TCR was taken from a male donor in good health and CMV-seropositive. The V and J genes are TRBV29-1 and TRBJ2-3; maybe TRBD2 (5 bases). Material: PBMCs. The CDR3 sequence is CSVRSEGHTQYF. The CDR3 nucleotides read TGCAGCGTGCGATCCGAGGGCCATACGCAGTATTTT.